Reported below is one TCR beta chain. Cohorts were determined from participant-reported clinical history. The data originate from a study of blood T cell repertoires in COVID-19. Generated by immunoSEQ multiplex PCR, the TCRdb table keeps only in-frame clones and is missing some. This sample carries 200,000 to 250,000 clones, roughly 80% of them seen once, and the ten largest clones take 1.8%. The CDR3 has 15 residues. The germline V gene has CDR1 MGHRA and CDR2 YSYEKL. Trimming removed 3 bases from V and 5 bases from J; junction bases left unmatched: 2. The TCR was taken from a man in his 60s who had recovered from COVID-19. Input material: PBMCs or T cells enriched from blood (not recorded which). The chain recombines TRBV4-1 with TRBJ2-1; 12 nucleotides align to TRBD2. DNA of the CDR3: TGCGCCAGCAGCCACGGACTAGCGGGAAACAATGAGCAGTTCTTC. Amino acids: CASSHGLAGNNEQFF.